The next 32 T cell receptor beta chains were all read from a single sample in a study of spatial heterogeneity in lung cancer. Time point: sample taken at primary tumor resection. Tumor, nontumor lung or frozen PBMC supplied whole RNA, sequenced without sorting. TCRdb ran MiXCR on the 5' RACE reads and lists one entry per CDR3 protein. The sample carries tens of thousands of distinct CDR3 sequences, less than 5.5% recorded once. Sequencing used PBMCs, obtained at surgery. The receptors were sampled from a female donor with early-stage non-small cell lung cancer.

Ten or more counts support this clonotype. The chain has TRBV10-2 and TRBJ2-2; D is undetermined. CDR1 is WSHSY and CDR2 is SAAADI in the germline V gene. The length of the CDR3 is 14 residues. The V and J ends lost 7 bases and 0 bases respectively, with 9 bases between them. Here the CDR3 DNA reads TGCGCCAGCAAAAGGACCCCGAACACCGGGGAGCTGTTTTTT. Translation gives CASKRTPNTGELFF.

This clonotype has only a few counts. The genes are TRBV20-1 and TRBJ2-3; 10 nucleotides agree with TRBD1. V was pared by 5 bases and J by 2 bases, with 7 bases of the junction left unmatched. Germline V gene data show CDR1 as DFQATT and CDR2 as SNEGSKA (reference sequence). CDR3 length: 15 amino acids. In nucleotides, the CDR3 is TGCAGTGCTCATCCAGGGACAGGGGACACAGATACGCAGTATTTT. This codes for CSAHPGTGDTDTQYF.

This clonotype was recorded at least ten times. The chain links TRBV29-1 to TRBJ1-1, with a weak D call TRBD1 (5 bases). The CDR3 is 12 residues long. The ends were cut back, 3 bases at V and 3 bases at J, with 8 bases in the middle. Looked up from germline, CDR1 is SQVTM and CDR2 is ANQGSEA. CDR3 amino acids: CSVERGDTEAFF. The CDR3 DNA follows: TGCAGCGTTGAGCGGGGGGACACTGAAGCTTTCTTT.

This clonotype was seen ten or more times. For the CDR3, the DNA is TGTGCCAGCAGCTTAGAGGCAGGGATCAACACTGAAGCTTTCTTT. It specifies CASSLEAGINTEAFF. The chain carries TRBV7-9 and TRBJ1-1; possibly TRBD1 for D (5 bases). Looked up from germline, CDR1 is SEHNR and CDR2 is FQNEAQ (reference sequence). The germline V and J ends were trimmed by 1 base and 2 bases, with 11 bases remaining between them. The CDR3 length is 15 residues.

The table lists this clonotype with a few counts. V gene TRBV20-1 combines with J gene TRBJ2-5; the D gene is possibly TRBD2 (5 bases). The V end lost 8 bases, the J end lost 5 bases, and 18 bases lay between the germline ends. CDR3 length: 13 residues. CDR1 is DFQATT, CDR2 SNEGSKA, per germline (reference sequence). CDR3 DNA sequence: TGCAGTCGCACCCTAGCCGTACATGAGACCCAGTACTTC. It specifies CSRTLAVHETQYF.

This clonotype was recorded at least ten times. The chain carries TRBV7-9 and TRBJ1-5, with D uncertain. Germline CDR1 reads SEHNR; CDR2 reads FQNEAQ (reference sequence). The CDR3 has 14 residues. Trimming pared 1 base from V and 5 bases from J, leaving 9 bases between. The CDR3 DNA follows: TGTGCCAGCAGCTTAGAGTTGAGGTATCAGCCCCAGCATTTT. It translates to CASSLELRYQPQHF. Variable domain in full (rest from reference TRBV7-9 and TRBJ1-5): DTGVSQNPRHKITKRGQNVTFRCDPISEHNRLYWYRQTLGQGPEFLTYFQNEAQLEKSRLLSDRFSAERPKGSFSTLEIQRTEQGDSAMYLCASSLELRYQPQHFGDGTRLSIL.

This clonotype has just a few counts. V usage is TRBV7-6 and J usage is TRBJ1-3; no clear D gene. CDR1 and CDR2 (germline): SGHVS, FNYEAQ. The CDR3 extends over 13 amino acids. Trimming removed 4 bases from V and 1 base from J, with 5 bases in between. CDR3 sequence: CASSSGSGNTIYF. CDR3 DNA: TGTGCCAGCAGCTCCGGGTCTGGAAACACCATATATTTT. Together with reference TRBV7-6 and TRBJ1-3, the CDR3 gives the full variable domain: GAGVSQSPRYKVTKRGQDVALRCDPISGHVSLYWYRQALGQGPEFLTYFNYEAQQDKSGLPNDRFSAERPEGSISTLTIQRTEQRDSAMYRCASSSGSGNTIYFGEGSWLTVV.

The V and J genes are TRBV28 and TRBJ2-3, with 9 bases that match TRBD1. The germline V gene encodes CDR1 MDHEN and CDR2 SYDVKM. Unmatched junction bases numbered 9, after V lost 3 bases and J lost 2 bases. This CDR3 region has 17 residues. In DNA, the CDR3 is TGTGCCAGCAGTTTGGGACAGGGTGTGGGCCTCACAGATACGCAGTATTTT. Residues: CASSLGQGVGLTDTQYF.

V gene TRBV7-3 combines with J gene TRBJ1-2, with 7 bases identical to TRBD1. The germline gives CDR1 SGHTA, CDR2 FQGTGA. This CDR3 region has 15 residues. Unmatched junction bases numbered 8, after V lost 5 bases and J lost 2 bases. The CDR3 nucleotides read TGTGCCAGCAGCCCCCAGACAGGGTCGAACTATGGCTACACCTTC. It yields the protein CASSPQTGSNYGYTF.

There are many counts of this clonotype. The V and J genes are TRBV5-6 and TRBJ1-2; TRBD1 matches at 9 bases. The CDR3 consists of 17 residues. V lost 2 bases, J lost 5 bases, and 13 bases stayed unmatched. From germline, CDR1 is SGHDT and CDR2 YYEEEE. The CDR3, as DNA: TGTGCCAGCAGCTTTGGACAGGGGAATACAGGGCCATATGGCTACACCTTC. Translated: CASSFGQGNTGPYGYTF.

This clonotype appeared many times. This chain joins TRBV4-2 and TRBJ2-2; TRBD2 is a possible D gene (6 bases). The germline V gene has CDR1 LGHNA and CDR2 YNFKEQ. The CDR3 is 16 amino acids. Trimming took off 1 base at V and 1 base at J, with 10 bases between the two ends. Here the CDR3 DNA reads TGTGCCAGCAGCCAAGGCCAGGGAGGGAACACCGGGGAGCTGTTTTTT. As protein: CASSQGQGGNTGELFF.

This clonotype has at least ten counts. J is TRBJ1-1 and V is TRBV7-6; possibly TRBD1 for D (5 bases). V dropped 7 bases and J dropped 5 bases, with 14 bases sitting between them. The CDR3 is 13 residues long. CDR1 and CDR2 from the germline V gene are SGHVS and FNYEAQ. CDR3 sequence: CASTLARGTEAFF. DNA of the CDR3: TGTGCCAGCACCCTGGCTCGGGGGACTGAAGCTTTCTTT. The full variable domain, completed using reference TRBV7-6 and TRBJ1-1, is GAGVSQSPRYKVTKRGQDVALRCDPISGHVSLYWYRQALGQGPEFLTYFNYEAQQDKSGLPNDRFSAERPEGSISTLTIQRTEQRDSAMYRCASTLARGTEAFFGQGTRLTVV.

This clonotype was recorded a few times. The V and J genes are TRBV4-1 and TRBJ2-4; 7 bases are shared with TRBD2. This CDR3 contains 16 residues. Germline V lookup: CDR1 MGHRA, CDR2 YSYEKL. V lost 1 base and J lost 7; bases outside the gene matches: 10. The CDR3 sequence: CASSQGWEGRENIQYF. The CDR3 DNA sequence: TGCGCCAGCAGCCAAGGTTGGGAGGGGAGAGAGAACATTCAGTACTTC.

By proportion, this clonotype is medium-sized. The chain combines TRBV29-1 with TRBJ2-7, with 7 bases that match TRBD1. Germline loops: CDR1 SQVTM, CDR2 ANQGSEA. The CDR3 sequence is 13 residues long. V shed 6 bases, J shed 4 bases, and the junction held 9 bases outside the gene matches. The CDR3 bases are TGCAGCGTCCGCAGGGGGTCCTCTTACGAGCAGTACTTC. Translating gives CSVRRGSSYEQYF.

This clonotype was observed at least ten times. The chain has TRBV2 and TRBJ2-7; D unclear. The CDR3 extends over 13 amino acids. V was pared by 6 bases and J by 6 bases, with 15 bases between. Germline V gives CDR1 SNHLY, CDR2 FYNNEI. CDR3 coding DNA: TGTGCCAGCAGGCAGCCCGAAGGGCTCGAGCAGTACTTC. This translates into CASRQPEGLEQYF.

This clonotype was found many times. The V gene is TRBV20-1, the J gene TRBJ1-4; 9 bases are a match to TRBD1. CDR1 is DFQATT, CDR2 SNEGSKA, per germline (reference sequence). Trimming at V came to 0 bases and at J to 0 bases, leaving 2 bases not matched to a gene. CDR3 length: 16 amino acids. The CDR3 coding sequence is TGCAGTGCTAGAGATACAGGGGGCACAACTAATGAAAAACTGTTTTTT. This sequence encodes CSARDTGGTTNEKLFF.

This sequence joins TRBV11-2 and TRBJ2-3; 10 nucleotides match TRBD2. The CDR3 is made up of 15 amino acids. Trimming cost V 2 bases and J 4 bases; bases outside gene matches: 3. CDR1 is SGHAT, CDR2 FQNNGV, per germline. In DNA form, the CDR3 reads TGTGCCAGCAGCTTACAGCGGGGGGGATCAGATACGCAGTATTTT. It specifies CASSLQRGGSDTQYF.

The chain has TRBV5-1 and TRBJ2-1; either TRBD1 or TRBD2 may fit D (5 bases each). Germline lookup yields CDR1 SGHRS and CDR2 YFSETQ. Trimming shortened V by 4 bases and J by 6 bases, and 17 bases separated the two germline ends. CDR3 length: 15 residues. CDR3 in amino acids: CASSAEGSLINEQFF. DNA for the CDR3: TGCGCCAGCAGCGCTGAGGGGTCTCTCATCAATGAGCAGTTCTTC.

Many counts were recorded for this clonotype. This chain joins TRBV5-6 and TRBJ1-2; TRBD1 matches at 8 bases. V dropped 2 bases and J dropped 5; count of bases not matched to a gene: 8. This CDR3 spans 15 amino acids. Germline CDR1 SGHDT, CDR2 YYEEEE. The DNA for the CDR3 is TGTGCCAGCAGCTTCATCCGGGACAGGTTGTATGGCTACACCTTC. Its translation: CASSFIRDRLYGYTF.

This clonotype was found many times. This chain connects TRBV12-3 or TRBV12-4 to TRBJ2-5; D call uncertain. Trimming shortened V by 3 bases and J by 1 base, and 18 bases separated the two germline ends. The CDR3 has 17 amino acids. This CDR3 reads CASSFGRPLGLQETQYF. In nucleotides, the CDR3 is TGTGCCAGCAGTTTCGGCAGGCCGTTGGGTCTCCAAGAGACCCAGTACTTC.

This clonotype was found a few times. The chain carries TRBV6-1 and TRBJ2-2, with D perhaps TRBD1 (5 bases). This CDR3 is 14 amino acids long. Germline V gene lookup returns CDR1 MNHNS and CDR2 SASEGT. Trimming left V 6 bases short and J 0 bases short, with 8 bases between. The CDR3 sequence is CASSTGPNTGELFF. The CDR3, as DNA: TGTGCCAGCAGCACAGGCCCGAACACCGGGGAGCTGTTTTTT.

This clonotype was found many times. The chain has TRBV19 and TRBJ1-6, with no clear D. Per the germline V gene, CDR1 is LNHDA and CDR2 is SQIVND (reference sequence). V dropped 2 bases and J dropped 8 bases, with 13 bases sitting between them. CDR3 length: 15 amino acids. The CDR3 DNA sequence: TGTGCCAGTAGTATACGGCAGCCTCTCGATTCACCCCTCCACTTT. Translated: CASSIRQPLDSPLHF.

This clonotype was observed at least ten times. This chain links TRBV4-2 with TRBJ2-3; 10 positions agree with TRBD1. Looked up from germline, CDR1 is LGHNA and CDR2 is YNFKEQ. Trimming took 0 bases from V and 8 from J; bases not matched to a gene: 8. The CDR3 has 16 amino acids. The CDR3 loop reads CASSQEGTGELITQYF. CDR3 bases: TGTGCCAGCAGCCAAGAGGGGACAGGGGAATTGATTACGCAGTATTTT.

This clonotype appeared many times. The CDR3 coding sequence is TGTGCCAGCAGCTACCCGGGGACTAGCGTGGGCACAGATACGCAGTATTTT. Residues: CASSYPGTSVGTDTQYF. This sequence joins TRBV5-4 and TRBJ2-3, with 10 bases aligning to TRBD2. Germline V CDR1 and CDR2: SGHNT, YYREEE (reference sequence). V lost 3 bases, J lost 1 base, and 8 bases stayed unmatched. The CDR3 is made up of 17 amino acids. The variable domain in full, with the rest retrieved from reference TRBV5-4 and TRBJ2-3, is ETGVTQSPTHLIKTRGQQVTLRCSSQSGHNTVSWYQQALGQGPQFIFQYYREEENGRGNFPPRFSGLQFPNYSSELNVNALELDDSALYLCASSYPGTSVGTDTQYFGPGTRLTVL.

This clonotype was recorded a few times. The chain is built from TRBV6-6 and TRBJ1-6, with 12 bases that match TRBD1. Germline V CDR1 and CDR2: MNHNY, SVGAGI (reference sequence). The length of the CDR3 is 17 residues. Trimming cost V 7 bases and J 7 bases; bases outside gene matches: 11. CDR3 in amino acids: CASKLQGQGAHNSPLHF. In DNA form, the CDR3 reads TGTGCCAGCAAACTCCAGGGACAGGGGGCTCACAATTCACCCCTCCACTTT.

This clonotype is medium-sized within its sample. The CDR3 is CASSLRSSSESPLHF. The CDR3 DNA sequence: TGTGCCAGCAGCTTAAGGAGCAGCTCGGAATCACCCCTCCACTTT. The rearrangement joins TRBV7-2 to TRBJ1-6, with D uncertain. Germline CDR1 reads SGHTA; CDR2 reads FQGNSA. V dropped 2 bases and J dropped 10 bases, with 15 bases sitting between them. The CDR3 contains 15 residues. Using reference TRBV7-2 and TRBJ1-6 for the parts outside the CDR3, the full variable domain is GAGVSQSPSNKVTEKGKDVELRCDPISGHTALYWYRQSLGQGLEFLIYFQGNSAPDKSGLPSDRFSAERTGGSVSTLTIQRTQQEDSAVYLCASSLRSSSESPLHFGNGTRLTVT.

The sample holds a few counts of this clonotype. The CDR3: CASSAHFTAEEKLFF. The CDR3, as DNA: TGTGCCAGCAGCGCCCATTTCACCGCGGAGGAGAAACTGTTTTTT. The chain combines TRBV2 with TRBJ1-4; the D is unclear. CDR3 length: 15 amino acids. In germline, CDR1 is SNHLY, CDR2 FYNNEI. The germline V and J ends were trimmed by 6 bases and 11 bases, with 22 bases remaining between them.

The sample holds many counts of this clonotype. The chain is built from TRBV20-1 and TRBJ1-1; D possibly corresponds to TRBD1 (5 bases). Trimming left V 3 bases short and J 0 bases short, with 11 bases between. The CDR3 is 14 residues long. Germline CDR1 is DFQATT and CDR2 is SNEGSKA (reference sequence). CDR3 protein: CSASKQGMNTEAFF. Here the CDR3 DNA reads TGCAGTGCTAGCAAGCAGGGAATGAACACTGAAGCTTTCTTT.

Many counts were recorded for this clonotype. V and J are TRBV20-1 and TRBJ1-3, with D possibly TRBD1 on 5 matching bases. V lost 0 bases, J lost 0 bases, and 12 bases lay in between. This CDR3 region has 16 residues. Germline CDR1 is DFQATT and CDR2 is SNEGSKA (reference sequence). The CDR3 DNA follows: TGCAGTGCTAGAGATCACAGGACGGTCTCTGGAAACACCATATATTTT. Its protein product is CSARDHRTVSGNTIYF.

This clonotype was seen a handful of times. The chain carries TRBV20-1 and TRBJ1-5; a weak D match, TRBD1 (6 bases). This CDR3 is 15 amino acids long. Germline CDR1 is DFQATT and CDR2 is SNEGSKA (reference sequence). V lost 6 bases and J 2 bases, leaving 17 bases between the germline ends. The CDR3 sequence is CSARPGGQRNQPQHF. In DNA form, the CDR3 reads TGCAGTGCCCGACCCGGAGGACAGCGCAATCAGCCCCAGCATTTT.

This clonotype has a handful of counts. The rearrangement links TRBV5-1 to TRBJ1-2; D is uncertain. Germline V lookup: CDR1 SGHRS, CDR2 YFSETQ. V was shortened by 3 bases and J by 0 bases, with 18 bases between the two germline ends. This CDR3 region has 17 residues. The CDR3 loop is CASSSTHAGLANYGYTF. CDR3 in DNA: TGCGCCAGCAGCTCGACCCATGCAGGCCTAGCTAACTATGGCTACACCTTC.

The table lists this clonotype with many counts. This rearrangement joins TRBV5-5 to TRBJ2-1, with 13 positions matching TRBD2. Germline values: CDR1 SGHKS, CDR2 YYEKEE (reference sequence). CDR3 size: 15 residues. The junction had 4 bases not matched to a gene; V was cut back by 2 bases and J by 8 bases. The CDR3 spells CASSFGTSGVYEQFF. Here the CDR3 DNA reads TGTGCCAGCAGCTTTGGGACTAGCGGGGTATATGAGCAGTTCTTC.